This TCR beta chain was captured by sequencing in a study of CD8+ T cells in alopecia areata. Overall study context: The share of scalp area affected provided the severity score for treated patients. Study results and limitations: A single nonresponder leaves the baseline CD8+ expansion link to response uncertain. Between patients, shared TCR sequences were less clear than in mice. This was possibly due in part to HLA diversity in the patient population. In scalp and blood, many expanded lesional clones persisted during tofacitinib.

Stated treatment: oral pan-JAK inhibitor, 5-10 mg twice daily. With 2 bases removed from V and 2 bases from J, the gap between germline ends came to 9 bases. This CDR3 has 14 residues. Per the germline V gene, CDR1 is SGDLS and CDR2 is YYNGEE. A note on this clone: Its antigen is unknown. Other DNA sequences within the sample encode an identical CDR3.

cDNA prepared by RNA extraction and subsequent reverse transcription served as the template for sequencing. Profiled with immunoSEQ multiplex PCR; TCRdb holds only in-frame clones, not every one. Seen here are 180,000 or so clones, roughly 50% observed once, and the top ten hold around 16%. The specimen comprised CD4+ T cells sorted from blood, sampled between weeks 55 and 65, from a patient treated with tofacitinib. The clonotype was recovered from a human donor with alopecia areata. This rearrangement joins TRBV9 to TRBJ2-3; D remains ambiguous. The CDR3 nucleotides are TGTGCCAGCAGCGTCTCCGGCACCACAGATACGCAGTATTTT. Translating it yields CASSVSGTTDTQYF. Looking up the rest from reference TRBV9 and TRBJ2-3 gives the full variable domain: DSGVTQTPKHLITATGQRVTLRCSPRSGDLSVYWYQQSLDQGLQFLIQYYNGEERAKGNILERFSAQQFPDLHSELNLSSLELGDSALYFCASSVSGTTDTQYFGPGTRLTVL.